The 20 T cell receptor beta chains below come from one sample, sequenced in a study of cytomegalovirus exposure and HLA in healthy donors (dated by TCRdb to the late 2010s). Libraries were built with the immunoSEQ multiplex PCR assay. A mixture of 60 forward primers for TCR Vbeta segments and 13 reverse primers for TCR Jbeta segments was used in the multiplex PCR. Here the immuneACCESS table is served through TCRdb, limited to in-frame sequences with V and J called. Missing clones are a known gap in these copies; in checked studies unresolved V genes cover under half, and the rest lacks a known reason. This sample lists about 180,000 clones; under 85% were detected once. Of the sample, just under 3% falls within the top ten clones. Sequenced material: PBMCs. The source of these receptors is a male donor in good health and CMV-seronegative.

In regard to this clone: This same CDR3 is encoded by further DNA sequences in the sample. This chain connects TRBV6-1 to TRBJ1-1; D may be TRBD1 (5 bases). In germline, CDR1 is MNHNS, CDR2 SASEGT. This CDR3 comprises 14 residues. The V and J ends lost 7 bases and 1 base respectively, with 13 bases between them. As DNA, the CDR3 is TGTGCCAGCACCCTGGGGGGAGCGAACACTGAAGCTTTCTTT. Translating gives CASTLGGANTEAFF.

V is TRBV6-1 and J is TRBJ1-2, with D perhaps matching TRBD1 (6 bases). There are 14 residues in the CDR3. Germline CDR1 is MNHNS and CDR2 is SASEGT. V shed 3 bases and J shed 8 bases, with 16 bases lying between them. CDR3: CASSDNHRAYGYTF. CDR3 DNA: TGTGCCAGCAGTGACAACCACAGGGCCTACGGCTACACCTTC.

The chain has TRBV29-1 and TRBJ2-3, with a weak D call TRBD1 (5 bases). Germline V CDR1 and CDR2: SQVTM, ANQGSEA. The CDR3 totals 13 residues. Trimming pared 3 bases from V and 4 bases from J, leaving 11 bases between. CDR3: CSVEQTASDTQYF. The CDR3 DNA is TGCAGCGTTGAGCAGACAGCCTCAGATACGCAGTATTTT.

CDR3: CASSAGGRGYTF. DNA for the CDR3: TGTGCCAGCAGCGCAGGGGGACGAGGCTACACCTTC. The chain is built from TRBV9 and TRBJ1-2; 7 positions match TRBD1. After removal of 3 bases from V and 8 bases from J, the junction contained 4 bases not matched to a gene. The length of the CDR3 is 12 residues. The V gene's germline CDR1 is SGDLS and CDR2 YYNGEE.

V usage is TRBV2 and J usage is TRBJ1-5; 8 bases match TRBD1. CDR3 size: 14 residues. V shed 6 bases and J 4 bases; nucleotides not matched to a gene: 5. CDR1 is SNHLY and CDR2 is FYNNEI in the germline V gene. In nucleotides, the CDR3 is TGTGCCAGCAGCGATCGACAGGGGAATCAGCCCCAGCATTTT. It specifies CASSDRQGNQPQHF.

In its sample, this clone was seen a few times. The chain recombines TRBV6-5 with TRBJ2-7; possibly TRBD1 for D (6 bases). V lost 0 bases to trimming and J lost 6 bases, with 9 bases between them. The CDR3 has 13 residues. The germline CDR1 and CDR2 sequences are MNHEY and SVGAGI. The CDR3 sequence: CASSYSNRAEQYF. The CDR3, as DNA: TGTGCCAGCAGTTACTCCAACAGGGCCGAGCAGTACTTC.

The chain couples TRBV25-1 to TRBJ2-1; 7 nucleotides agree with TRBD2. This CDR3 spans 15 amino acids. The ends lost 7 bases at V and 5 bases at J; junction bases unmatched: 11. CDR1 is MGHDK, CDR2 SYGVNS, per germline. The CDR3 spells CASTPRAGVDNEQFF. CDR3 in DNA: TGTGCCAGCACCCCTCGGGCGGGAGTGGACAATGAGCAGTTCTTC. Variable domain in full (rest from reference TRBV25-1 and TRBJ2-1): EADIYQTPRYLVIGTGKKITLECSQTMGHDKMYWYQQDPGMELHLIHYSYGVNSTEKGDLSSESTVSRIRTEHFPLTLESARPSHTSQYLCASTPRAGVDNEQFFGPGTRLTVL.

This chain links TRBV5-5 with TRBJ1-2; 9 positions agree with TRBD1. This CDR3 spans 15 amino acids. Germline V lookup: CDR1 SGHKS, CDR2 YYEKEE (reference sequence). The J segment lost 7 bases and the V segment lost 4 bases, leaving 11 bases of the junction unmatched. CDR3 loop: CASSPPGDRVSGYTF. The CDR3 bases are TGTGCCAGCAGCCCGCCCGGGGACAGGGTTTCTGGCTACACCTTC.

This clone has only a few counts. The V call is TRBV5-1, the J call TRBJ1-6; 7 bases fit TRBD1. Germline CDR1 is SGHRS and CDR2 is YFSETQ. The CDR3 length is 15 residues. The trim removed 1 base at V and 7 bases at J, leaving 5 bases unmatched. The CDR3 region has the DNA TGCGCCAGCAGCTTGCTGGGACAGCTGAATTCACCCCTCCACTTT. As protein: CASSLLGQLNSPLHF.

The CDR3 protein is CASRAPGEGNTIYF. In nucleotides, the CDR3 is TGTGCCAGCAGAGCGCCAGGGGAAGGAAACACCATATATTTT. The V call is TRBV5-6, the J call TRBJ1-3; possible D gene TRBD1, 6 bases. CDR1 and CDR2 (germline): SGHDT, YYEEEE. The V and J ends lost 5 bases and 4 bases respectively, with 13 bases between them. CDR3 length equals 14 residues.

The CDR3 region is CASSEQGESGANVLTF. CDR3 DNA sequence: TGTGCCAGCAGTGAACAGGGCGAGTCTGGGGCCAACGTCCTGACTTTC. The J gene is TRBJ2-6, the V gene TRBV6-4, with D perhaps matching TRBD1 (6 bases). The CDR3 contains 16 residues. Per the germline V gene, CDR1 is MRHNA and CDR2 is SNTAGT. The V and J ends lost 3 bases and 1 base respectively, with 10 bases between them.

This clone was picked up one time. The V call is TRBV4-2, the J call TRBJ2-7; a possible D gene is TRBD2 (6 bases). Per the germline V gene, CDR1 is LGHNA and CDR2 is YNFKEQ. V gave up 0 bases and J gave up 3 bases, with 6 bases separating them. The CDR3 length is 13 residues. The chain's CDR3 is CASSQEGGYEQYF. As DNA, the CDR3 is TGTGCCAGCAGCCAAGAGGGGGGCTACGAGCAGTACTTC.

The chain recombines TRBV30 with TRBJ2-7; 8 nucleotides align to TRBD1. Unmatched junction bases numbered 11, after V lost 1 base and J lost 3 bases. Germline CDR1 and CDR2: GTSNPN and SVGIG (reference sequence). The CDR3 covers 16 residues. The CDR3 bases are TGTGCCTGGAGTGGAGGGGACGGGACAGGCCGCTACGAGCAGTACTTC. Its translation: CAWSGGDGTGRYEQYF.

The CDR3 reads CASSPGDRGRIEAFF. The CDR3 DNA follows: TGTGCCAGCAGCCCTGGGGACAGGGGACGTATTGAAGCTTTCTTT. This rearrangement joins TRBV5-4 to TRBJ1-1; TRBD1 aligns across 10 bases. The germline gives CDR1 SGHNT, CDR2 YYREEE (reference sequence). The length of the CDR3 is 15 residues. V lost 4 bases and J lost 7; bases outside the gene matches: 10.

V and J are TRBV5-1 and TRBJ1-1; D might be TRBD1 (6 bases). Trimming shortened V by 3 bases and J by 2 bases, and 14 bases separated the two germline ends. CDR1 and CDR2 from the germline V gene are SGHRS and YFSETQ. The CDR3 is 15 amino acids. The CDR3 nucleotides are TGCGCCAGCAGCTCTGTGACAGGAGCCAACACTGAAGCTTTCTTT. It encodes CASSSVTGANTEAFF.

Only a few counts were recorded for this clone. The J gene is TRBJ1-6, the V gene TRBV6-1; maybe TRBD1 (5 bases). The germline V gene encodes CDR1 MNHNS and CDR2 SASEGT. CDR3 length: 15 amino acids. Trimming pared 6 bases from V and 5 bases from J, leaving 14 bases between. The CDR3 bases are TGTGCCAGCAGCCACCGGAGGGACGATAATTCACCCCTCCACTTT. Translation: CASSHRRDDNSPLHF.

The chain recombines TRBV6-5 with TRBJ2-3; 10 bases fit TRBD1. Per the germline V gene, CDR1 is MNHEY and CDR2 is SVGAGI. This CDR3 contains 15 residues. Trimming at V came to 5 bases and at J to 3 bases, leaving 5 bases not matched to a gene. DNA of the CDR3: TGTGCCAGCAGTGCCGACAGGGGGCCGACAGATACGCAGTATTTT. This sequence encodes CASSADRGPTDTQYF.

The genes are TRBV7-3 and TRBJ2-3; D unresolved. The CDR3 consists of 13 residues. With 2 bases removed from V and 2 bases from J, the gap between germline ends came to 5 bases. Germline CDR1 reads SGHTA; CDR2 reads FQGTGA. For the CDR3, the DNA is TGTGCCAGCAGCTTAGCGGACACAGATACGCAGTATTTT. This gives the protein CASSLADTDTQYF.

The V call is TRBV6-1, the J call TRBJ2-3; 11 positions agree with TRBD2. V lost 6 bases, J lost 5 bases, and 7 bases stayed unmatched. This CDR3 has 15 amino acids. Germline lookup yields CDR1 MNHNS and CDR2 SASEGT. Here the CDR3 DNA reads TGTGCCAGCAGCCTGACTAGCGGGGTACGAGATACGCAGTATTTT. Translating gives CASSLTSGVRDTQYF.

CDR3 loop: CASTRRGGNEQFF. In DNA form, the CDR3 reads TGTGCCAGCACCCGCCGGGGGGGAAATGAGCAGTTCTTC. The chain uses TRBV6-6 and TRBJ2-1; the match to TRBD2 covers 8 bases. This CDR3 has 13 residues. Trimming cost V 7 bases and J 7 bases; bases outside gene matches: 6. Germline CDR1 reads MNHNY; CDR2 reads SVGAGI (reference sequence).